The source of this T cell receptor (beta chain) is a study of patients and donors after allogeneic stem cell transplantation. Per the germline V gene, CDR1 is SEHNR and CDR2 is FQNEAQ (reference sequence). J lost 5 bases, V lost 5 bases, and 2 bases had no gene match. The CDR3 covers 14 residues. TCRdb itself ran the RT-PCR reads through MiXCR, one entry per CDR3 protein. The table lists some 7,100 distinct CDR3 sequences, approximately 11% of them singletons. The sequencing sample was made of blood, either unsorted or a sorted T cell fraction (not recorded which). This sequence joins TRBV7-9 and TRBJ2-7; 14 nucleotides agree with TRBD2. This receptor was taken from a human donor who was either an allogeneic HSCT recipient or a stem cell or donor lymphocyte infusion donor (not recorded which). It is not recorded whose cells these are; they may come from a transplant donor. CDR3 nucleotides: TGTGCCAGCAGCGGACTAGCGGGAGGTGACGAGCAGTACTTC. It yields the protein CASSGLAGGDEQYF.